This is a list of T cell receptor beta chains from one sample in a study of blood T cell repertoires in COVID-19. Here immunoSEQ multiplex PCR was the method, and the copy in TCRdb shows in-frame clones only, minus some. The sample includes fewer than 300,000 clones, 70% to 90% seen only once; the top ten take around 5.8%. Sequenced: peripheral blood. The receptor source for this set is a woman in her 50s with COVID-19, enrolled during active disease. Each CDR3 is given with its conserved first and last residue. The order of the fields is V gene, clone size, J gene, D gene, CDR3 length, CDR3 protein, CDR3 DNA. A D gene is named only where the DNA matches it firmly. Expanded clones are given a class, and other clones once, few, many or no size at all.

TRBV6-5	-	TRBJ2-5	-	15	CASTQGAAALGTQYF	TGTGCCAGCACACAGGGAGCAGCGGCTTTGGGGACCCAGTACTTC
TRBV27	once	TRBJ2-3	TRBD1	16	CASTTRQGRRTDTQYF	TGTGCCAGCACAACTCGACAGGGACGACGCACAGATACGCAGTATTTT
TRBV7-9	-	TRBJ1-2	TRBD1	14	CASSYGQGAYGYTF	TGTGCCAGCAGCTACGGACAGGGGGCCTATGGCTACACCTTC
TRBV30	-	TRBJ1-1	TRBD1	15	CAWSANRGSRSEAFF	TGTGCCTGGAGTGCAAACAGGGGGTCTAGGTCTGAAGCTTTCTTT
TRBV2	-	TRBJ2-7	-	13	CASSDSPFYEQYF	TGTGCCAGCTCAGACAGCCCCTTCTACGAGCAGTACTTC
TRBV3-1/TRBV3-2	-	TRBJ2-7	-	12	CASSRGPYEQYF	TGTGCCAGCAGCCGGGGGCCCTACGAGCAGTACTTC
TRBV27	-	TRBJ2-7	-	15	CASSSNDRILYEQYF	TGTGCCAGCAGTTCCAATGACAGGATCCTCTACGAGCAGTACTTC
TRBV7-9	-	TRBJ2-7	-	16	CASSPRGDLPTYEQYF	TGTGCCAGCAGCCCTCGGGGTGACTTACCCACCTACGAGCAGTACTTC
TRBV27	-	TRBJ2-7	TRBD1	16	CASSSAGTGGSYEQYF	TGTGCCAGCAGTTCGGCCGGGACAGGGGGCTCCTACGAGCAGTACTTC
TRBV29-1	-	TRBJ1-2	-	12	CSVDQDRYGYTF	TGCAGCGTTGATCAGGATCGCTATGGCTACACCTTC
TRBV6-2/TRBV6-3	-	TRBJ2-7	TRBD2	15	CASSSALAEFYEQYF	TGTGCCAGCAGTTCCGCTCTAGCGGAGTTTTACGAGCAGTACTTC
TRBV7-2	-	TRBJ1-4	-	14	CASSAQKINEKLFF	TGTGCCAGCAGCGCACAGAAGATAAATGAAAAACTGTTTTTT
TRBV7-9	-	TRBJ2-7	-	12	CASGTPTYEQYF	TGTGCCAGCGGGACACCCACCTACGAGCAGTACTTC
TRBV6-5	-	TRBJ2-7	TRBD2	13	CASSSGGSYEQYF	TGTGCCAGCAGTTCGGGGGGATCCTACGAGCAGTACTTC
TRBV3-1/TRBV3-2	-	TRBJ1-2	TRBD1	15	CASSQGLDRVSGYTF	TGTGCCAGCAGCCAAGGTCTCGACAGGGTTTCTGGCTACACCTTC
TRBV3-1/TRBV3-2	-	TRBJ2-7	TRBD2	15	CASSQGLAGGGEQYF	TGTGCCAGCAGCCAAGGTCTAGCGGGCGGGGGGGAGCAGTACTTC
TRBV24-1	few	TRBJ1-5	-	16	CATSDTRGWSNQPQHF	TGTGCCACCAGTGACACCAGGGGTTGGAGCAATCAGCCCCAGCATTTT
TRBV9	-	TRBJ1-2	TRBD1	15	CASSARTGLVYGYTF	TGTGCCAGCAGCGCCAGGACAGGGTTGGTCTATGGCTACACCTTC
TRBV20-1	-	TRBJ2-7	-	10	CSARGGQQYF	TGCAGTGCTAGAGGCGGCCAGCAGTACTTC
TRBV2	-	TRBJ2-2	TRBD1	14	CADGDRVRAGELFF	TGTGCCGACGGGGACAGGGTTCGTGCCGGGGAGCTGTTTTTT
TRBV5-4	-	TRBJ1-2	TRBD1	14	CASSLEQGARGYTF	TGTGCCAGCAGCTTGGAACAGGGGGCGCGGGGCTACACCTTC
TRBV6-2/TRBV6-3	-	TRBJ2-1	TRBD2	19	CASSPLNGLAGVSYNEQFF	TGTGCCAGCAGTCCACTAAACGGACTAGCGGGAGTCTCCTACAATGAGCAGTTCTTC
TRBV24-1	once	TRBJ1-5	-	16	CATSDSRQSSNQPQHF	TGTGCCACCAGTGATTCACGACAGTCTAGCAATCAGCCCCAGCATTTT
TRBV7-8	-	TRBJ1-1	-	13	CASSANSNTEAFF	TGTGCCAGCAGCGCCAACAGCAACACTGAAGCTTTCTTT
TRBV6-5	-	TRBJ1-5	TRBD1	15	CASRITGGGNQPQHF	TGTGCCAGCAGAATAACAGGGGGCGGCAATCAGCCCCAGCATTTT
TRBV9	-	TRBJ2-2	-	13	CASSQGITGELFF	TGTGCCAGCAGCCAGGGGATCACCGGGGAGCTGTTTTTT
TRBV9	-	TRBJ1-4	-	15	CASSVAQRTNEKLFF	TGTGCCAGCAGCGTAGCCCAGCGGACTAATGAAAAACTGTTTTTT
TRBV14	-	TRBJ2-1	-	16	CASSQLRGSQYNEQFF	TGTGCCAGCAGCCAATTGCGCGGTTCCCAGTACAATGAGCAGTTCTTC
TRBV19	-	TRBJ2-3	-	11	CASSIGNTQYF	TGTGCCAGTAGTATCGGTAATACGCAGTATTTT
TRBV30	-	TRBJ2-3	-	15	CAWSPLGRGADTQYF	TGTGCCTGGAGTCCCCTGGGGCGAGGAGCAGATACGCAGTATTTT
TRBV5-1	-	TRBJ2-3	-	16	CASSTTSGGGTDTQYF	TGCGCCAGCAGCACTACCAGCGGAGGTGGGACAGATACGCAGTATTTT
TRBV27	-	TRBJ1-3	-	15	CASSAYRGAGNTIYF	TGTGCCAGCAGTGCATACCGGGGTGCCGGAAACACCATATATTTT
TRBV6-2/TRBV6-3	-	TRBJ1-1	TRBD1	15	CASSHDRVGGTEAFF	TGTGCCAGCAGTCACGACAGGGTAGGAGGCACTGAAGCTTTCTTT
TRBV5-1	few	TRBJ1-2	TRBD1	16	CASSLAGWTGGVGYTF	TGCGCCAGCAGCTTGGCCGGCTGGACAGGGGGCGTTGGCTACACCTTC
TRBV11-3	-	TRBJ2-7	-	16	CASSLEGGRETYEQYF	TGTGCCAGCAGCTTAGAGGGGGGACGGGAGACCTACGAGCAGTACTTC
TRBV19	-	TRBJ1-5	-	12	CASSDLWFPQHF	TGTGCCAGTAGTGACTTATGGTTCCCCCAGCATTTT
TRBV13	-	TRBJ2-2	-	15	CASSSFTRSTGELFF	TGTGCCAGCAGCTCCTTCACACGGAGCACCGGGGAGCTGTTTTTT
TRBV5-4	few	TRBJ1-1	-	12	CASIAPNTEAFF	TGTGCCAGCATCGCGCCGAACACTGAAGCTTTCTTT
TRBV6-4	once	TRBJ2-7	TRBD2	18	CASSDLAGLAGGWYEQYF	TGTGCCAGCAGTGACTTAGCCGGACTAGCGGGAGGGTGGTACGAGCAGTACTTC
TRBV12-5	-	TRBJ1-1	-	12	CASGGQNTEAFF	TGTGCTAGTGGGGGACAGAACACTGAAGCTTTCTTT
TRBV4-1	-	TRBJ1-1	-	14	CASSQDRASLRAFF	TGCGCCAGCAGCCAAGATCGAGCTTCCCTGCGAGCTTTCTTT
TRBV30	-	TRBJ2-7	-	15	CAWSVRGLSSYEQYF	TGTGCCTGGAGTGTACGAGGGCTAAGCTCCTACGAGCAGTACTTC
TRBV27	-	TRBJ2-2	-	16	CASSLNGVRDTGELFF	TGTGCCAGCAGTTTAAATGGGGTGCGGGACACCGGGGAGCTGTTTTTT
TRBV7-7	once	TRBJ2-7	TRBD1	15	CASSLGQGSTYEQYF	TGTGCTAGCAGCTTAGGACAGGGGAGCACCTACGAGCAGTACTTC
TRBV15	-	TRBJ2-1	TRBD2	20	CATSRRLRGISGRAENEQFF	TGTGCCACCAGCAGGCGGCTTCGGGGGATAAGCGGGAGGGCCGAGAATGAGCAGTTCTTC
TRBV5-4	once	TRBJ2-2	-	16	CASSGRTLSNTGELFF	TGTGCCAGCAGCGGGAGGACTTTATCGAACACCGGGGAGCTGTTTTTT
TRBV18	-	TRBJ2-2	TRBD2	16	CASSPPSGRDTGELFF	TGTGCCAGCTCACCACCAAGCGGGAGGGATACCGGGGAGCTGTTTTTT